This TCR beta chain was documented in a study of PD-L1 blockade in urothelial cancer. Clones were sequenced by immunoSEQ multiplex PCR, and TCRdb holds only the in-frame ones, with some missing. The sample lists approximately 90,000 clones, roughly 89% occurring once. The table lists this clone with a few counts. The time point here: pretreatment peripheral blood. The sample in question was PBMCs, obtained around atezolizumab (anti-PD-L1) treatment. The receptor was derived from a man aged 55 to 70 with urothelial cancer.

The CDR3 nucleotides are TGTGCCAGCAGGGGACAGAGTGGAAACACCATATATTTT. Protein: CASRGQSGNTIYF. The rearrangement uses TRBV7-8 and TRBJ1-3; 7 nucleotides agree with TRBD1. The CDR3 consists of 13 residues. The germline CDR1 and CDR2 sequences are SGHVS and FQNEAQ. The J segment lost 3 bases and the V segment lost 6 bases, leaving 2 bases of the junction unmatched.